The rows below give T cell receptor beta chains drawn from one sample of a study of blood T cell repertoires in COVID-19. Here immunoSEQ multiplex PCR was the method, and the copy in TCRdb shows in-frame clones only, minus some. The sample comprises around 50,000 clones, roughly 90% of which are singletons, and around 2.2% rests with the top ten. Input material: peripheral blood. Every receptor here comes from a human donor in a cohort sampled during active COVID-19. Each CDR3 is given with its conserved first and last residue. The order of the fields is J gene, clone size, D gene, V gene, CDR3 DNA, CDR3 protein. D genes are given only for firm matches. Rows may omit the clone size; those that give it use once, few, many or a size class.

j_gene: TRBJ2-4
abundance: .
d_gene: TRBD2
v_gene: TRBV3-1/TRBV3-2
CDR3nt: TGTGCCAGCAGCGGGGGGGTAGGAGGCATTCAGTACTTC
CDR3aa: CASSGGVGGIQYF

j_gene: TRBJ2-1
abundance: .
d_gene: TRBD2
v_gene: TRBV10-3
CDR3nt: TGTGCCATCAGTGACTTTACTAGCGGGGACAATGAGCAGTTCTTC
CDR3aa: CAISDFTSGDNEQFF

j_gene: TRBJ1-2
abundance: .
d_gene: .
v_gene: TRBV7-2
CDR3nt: TGTGCCAGCAGCCCCCCTCCGCAGGGGAGCACCTTC
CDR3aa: CASSPPPQGSTF

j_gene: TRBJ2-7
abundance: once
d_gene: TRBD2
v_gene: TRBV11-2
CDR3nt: TGTGCCAGCAGCATAACTAGCGGGGACTCCTACGAGCAGTACTTC
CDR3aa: CASSITSGDSYEQYF

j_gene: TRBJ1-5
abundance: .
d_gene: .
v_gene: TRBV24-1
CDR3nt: TGTGCCACCAGTGATAGAGGGCAGGGGAACCATCAGCCCCAGCATTTT
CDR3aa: CATSDRGQGNHQPQHF

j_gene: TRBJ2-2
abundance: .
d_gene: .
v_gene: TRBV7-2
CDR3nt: TGTGCCAGCAGCTTCTCCCCGGTCGGGGAGCTGTTTTTT
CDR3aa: CASSFSPVGELFF

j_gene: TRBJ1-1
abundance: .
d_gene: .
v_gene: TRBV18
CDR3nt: TGTGCCAGCTCAGACCAGGGAACTGAAGCTTTCTTT
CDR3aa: CASSDQGTEAFF

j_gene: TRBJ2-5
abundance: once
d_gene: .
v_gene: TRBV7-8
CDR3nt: TGTGCCAGCAGCTCCCTCGACTACTACACCAAGAAAGAGACCCAGTACTTC
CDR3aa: CASSSLDYYTKKETQYF

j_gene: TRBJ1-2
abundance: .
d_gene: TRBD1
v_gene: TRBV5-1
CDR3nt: TGCGCCAGCAGCTCAGGACAGGGGTATAGTTATGGCTACACCTTC
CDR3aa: CASSSGQGYSYGYTF

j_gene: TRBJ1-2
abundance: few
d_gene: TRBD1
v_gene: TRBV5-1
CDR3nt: TGCGCCAGCAGCTTGACCGGGACAGGGGGCCTTGGCTACACCTTC
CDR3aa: CASSLTGTGGLGYTF

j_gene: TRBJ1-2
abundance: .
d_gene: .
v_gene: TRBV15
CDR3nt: TGTGCCACCAGCAGAGATCAGGCATCGGCGAGAGGCTACACCTTC
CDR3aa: CATSRDQASARGYTF

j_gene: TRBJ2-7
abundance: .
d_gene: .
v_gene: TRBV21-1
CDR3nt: TGTGCCAGCAACACCCCAGTCTACGAGCAGTACTTC
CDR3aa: CASNTPVYEQYF

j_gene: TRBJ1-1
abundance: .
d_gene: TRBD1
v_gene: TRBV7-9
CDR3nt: TGTGCCAGCACCCAGGGGGCGGACACTGAAGCTTTCTTT
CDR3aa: CASTQGADTEAFF

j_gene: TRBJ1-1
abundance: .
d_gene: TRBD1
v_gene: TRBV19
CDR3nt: TGTGCCAGTAGTTTTTTTGACAGGGGACTGAGCACTGAAGCTTTCTTT
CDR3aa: CASSFFDRGLSTEAFF

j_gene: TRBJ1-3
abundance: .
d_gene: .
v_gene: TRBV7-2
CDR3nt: TGTGCCAGCAGGGCAGGGATTAGTGGAAACACCATATATTTT
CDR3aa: CASRAGISGNTIYF

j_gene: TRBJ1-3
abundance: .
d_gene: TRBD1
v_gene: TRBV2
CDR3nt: TGTGCCAGCAGATTAGGCGGGACAGGGGGTGGAAACACCATATATTTT
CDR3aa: CASRLGGTGGGNTIYF

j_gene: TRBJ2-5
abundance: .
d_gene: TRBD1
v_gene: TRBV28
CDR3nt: TGTGCCAGCAGTTCATCGGGGACAGAGACCCGAGTGGAGACCCAGTACTTC
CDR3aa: CASSSSGTETRVETQYF

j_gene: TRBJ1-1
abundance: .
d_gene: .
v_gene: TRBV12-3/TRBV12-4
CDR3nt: TGTGCCAGCAATTCAGGGGAGACTGAAGCTTTCTTT
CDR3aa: CASNSGETEAFF

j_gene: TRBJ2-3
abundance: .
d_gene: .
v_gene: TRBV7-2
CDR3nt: TGTGCCAGCAGCCCGGCCCGGGGGAGCACAGATACGCAGTATTTT
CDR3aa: CASSPARGSTDTQYF

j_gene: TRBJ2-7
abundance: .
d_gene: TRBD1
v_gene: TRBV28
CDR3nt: TGTGCCAGCAGGAACACAGGGGTGGTATACGAGCAGTACTTC
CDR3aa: CASRNTGVVYEQYF

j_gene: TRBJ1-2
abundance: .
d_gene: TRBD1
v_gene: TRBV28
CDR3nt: TGTGCCAGCAGACCTCTCGACAGGGGGAACTATGGCTACACCTTC
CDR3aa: CASRPLDRGNYGYTF